Following are 18 T cell receptor beta chains from one sample sequenced in a study of OX40 agonist ivuxolimab in advanced cancers. The method was immunoSEQ multiplex PCR; TCRdb's version includes in-frame clones alone and lacks a portion of them. The data contain under 80,000 clones, over 85% of them singletons. Here the sequenced sample was CD4+ or CD8+ T cells sorted from blood, taken in a trial of the OX40 agonist ivuxolimab. Every receptor here comes from an adult with an advanced solid tumor such as melanoma, head and neck, liver or kidney cancer.

This clone was counted a single time. The chain is built from TRBV7-2 and TRBJ2-5; D may correspond to TRBD1 or TRBD2 (5 bases each). CDR3 size: 15 residues. Between the trimmed V and J ends, which lost 1 base and 5 bases, there was a span of 14 bases. Germline-derived CDR1 and CDR2 are SGHTA and FQGNSA. The DNA for the CDR3 is TGTGCCAGCAGCTTAGGTCGCACCCGGGGCGAGACCCAGTACTTC. As protein: CASSLGRTRGETQYF.

CDR3 region: CASSTLDSGANVLTF. The DNA of the CDR3 is TGTGCCAGTAGTACCCTTGATTCTGGGGCCAACGTCCTGACTTTC. The chain employs TRBV19 and TRBJ2-6; D gene uncertain. The CDR3 totals 15 residues. The germline V gene has CDR1 LNHDA and CDR2 SQIVND (reference sequence). With 4 bases removed from V and 1 base from J, the gap between germline ends came to 8 bases.

The J gene is TRBJ2-6, the V gene TRBV19, with D unclear. CDR1 LNHDA and CDR2 SQIVND come from the germline V gene (reference sequence). This CDR3 contains 13 residues. Trimming shortened V by 6 bases and J by 6 bases, and 9 bases separated the two germline ends. The CDR3 spells CASRDQEANVLTF. The CDR3, as DNA: TGTGCCAGTAGGGATCAAGAGGCCAACGTCCTGACTTTC.

This clone has a handful of counts. The chain joins TRBV2 to TRBJ1-3; 7 nucleotides agree with TRBD1. The CDR3 extends over 14 amino acids. Germline V lookup: CDR1 SNHLY, CDR2 FYNNEI. V trimming: 6 bases; J trimming: 3 bases; junction bases outside the gene matches: 5. The CDR3 DNA sequence: TGTGCCAGCAGACAGGGGTTCGATGGAAACACCATATATTTT. It translates to CASRQGFDGNTIYF.

In this sample, this clone turned up once. This rearrangement joins TRBV5-1 to TRBJ2-2; D perhaps matches TRBD2 (5 bases). The germline V gene encodes CDR1 SGHRS and CDR2 YFSETQ. With 4 bases removed from V and 2 bases from J, the gap between germline ends came to 9 bases. The CDR3 runs 14 residues. CDR3 DNA sequence: TGCGCCAGCAGCCAGGACTCAAACACCGGGGAGCTGTTTTTT. This gives the protein CASSQDSNTGELFF.

This sequence joins TRBV18 and TRBJ2-3; 10 bases line up with TRBD1. V was clipped by 3 bases and J by 1 base; unmatched bases: 4. CDR1 and CDR2 (germline): KGHSH, LQKENI. The CDR3 contains 16 residues. The CDR3 reads CASSPPTGGGTDTQYF. CDR3 coding DNA: TGTGCCAGCTCACCCCCGACAGGGGGCGGCACAGATACGCAGTATTTT. The variable domain in full, with the rest retrieved from reference TRBV18 and TRBJ2-3, is NAGVMQNPRHLVRRRGQEARLRCSPMKGHSHVYWYRQLPEEGLKFMVYLQKENIIDESGMPKERFSAEFPKEGPSILRIQQVVRGDSAAYFCASSPPTGGGTDTQYFGPGTRLTVL.

The chain joins TRBV5-4 to TRBJ2-1; TRBD1 or TRBD2 may be the D gene (5 bases each). CDR3 length equals 16 residues. The germline gives CDR1 SGHNT, CDR2 YYREEE (reference sequence). Trimming took 4 bases from V and 3 from J, leaving 17 bases between them. The CDR3 DNA follows: TGTGCCAGCAGCCCGGGACCGATCGTTTTCTACAATGAGCAGTTCTTC. Encoded protein: CASSPGPIVFYNEQFF.

The chain couples TRBV28 to TRBJ2-7; D may be TRBD2 (6 bases). The germline V gene encodes CDR1 MDHEN and CDR2 SYDVKM. Trimming removed 6 bases from V and 1 base from J, with 16 bases in between. The CDR3 sequence is 15 residues long. This CDR3 reads CASSPTGAVSYEQYF. The CDR3 bases are TGTGCCAGCAGCCCCACGGGAGCGGTGTCCTACGAGCAGTACTTC.

J is TRBJ2-3 and V is TRBV7-9, with D perhaps matching TRBD2 (6 bases). V gave up 0 bases and J gave up 5 bases, with 18 bases separating them. The CDR3 length is 17 residues. In germline, CDR1 is SEHNR, CDR2 FQNEAQ (reference sequence). CDR3 region: CASSLAVAPGTGDTQYF. CDR3 DNA: TGTGCCAGCAGCTTAGCGGTCGCACCCGGGACTGGAGATACGCAGTATTTT.

The table lists this clone with a count of one. The chain has TRBV5-6 and TRBJ1-4, with a possible D match to TRBD1 (5 bases). CDR1 is SGHDT and CDR2 is YYEEEE in the germline V gene. CDR3 size: 16 residues. Trimming left V 3 bases short and J 8 bases short, with 20 bases between. The CDR3: CASSWRVGLGDEKLFF. As DNA, the CDR3 is TGTGCCAGCAGCTGGAGGGTTGGGCTTGGGGACGAAAAACTGTTTTTT. The whole variable domain, filled in from reference TRBV5-6 and TRBJ1-4, reads DAGVTQSPTHLIKTRGQQVTLRCSPKSGHDTVSWYQQALGQGPQFIFQYYEEEERQRGNFPDRFSGHQFPNYSSELNVNALLLGDSALYLCASSWRVGLGDEKLFFGSGTQLSVL.

This clone was picked up one time. V gene TRBV4-2 combines with J gene TRBJ2-2; D unclear. CDR1 is LGHNA and CDR2 is YNFKEQ in the germline V gene. The CDR3 loop spans 16 amino acids. Trimming stripped 0 bases from V and 1 base from J, with 9 bases between. The CDR3 sequence is CASSQEMWGNTGELFF. DNA of the CDR3: TGTGCCAGCAGCCAAGAGATGTGGGGGAACACCGGGGAGCTGTTTTTT.

This chain joins TRBV9 and TRBJ1-1; D may be TRBD1 (5 bases). CDR1 SGDLS and CDR2 YYNGEE come from the germline V gene. V dropped 1 base and J dropped 1 base, with 8 bases sitting between them. The CDR3 has 14 amino acids. The CDR3 loop reads CASSVMTENTEAFF. CDR3 nucleotides: TGTGCCAGCAGCGTAATGACAGAGAACACTGAAGCTTTCTTT.

The chain links TRBV7-2 to TRBJ2-5, with TRBD1 matching over 7 bases. CDR1 SGHTA and CDR2 FQGNSA come from the germline V gene. The ends lost 5 bases at V and 2 bases at J; junction bases unmatched: 5. There are 14 residues in the CDR3. The CDR3 sequence is CASSATGLQETQYF. The CDR3, as DNA: TGTGCCAGCAGCGCGACAGGGTTGCAAGAGACCCAGTACTTC.

The chain uses TRBV18 and TRBJ1-5, with D hard to call. Germline CDR1 reads KGHSH; CDR2 reads LQKENI. The CDR3 is made up of 13 amino acids. The V end was cut by 3 bases, the J end by 4 bases, with 7 bases between. CDR3 in DNA: TGTGCCAGCTCACCGTTCCCTAATCAGCCCCAGCATTTT. Protein: CASSPFPNQPQHF.

The chain uses TRBV7-2 and TRBJ1-1; D possibly corresponds to TRBD1 (5 bases). The CDR3 spans 17 residues. Germline assignment: CDR1 SGHTA and CDR2 FQGNSA. Trimming removed 0 bases from V and 0 bases from J, with 14 bases in between. CDR3 nucleotide sequence: TGTGCCAGCAGCTTAGCGCGGCATTGGGGACTGAACACTGAAGCTTTCTTT. Its protein product is CASSLARHWGLNTEAFF. The entire variable domain, with the rest obtained from reference TRBV7-2 and TRBJ1-1, is as follows: GAGVSQSPSNKVTEKGKDVELRCDPISGHTALYWYRQSLGQGLEFLIYFQGNSAPDKSGLPSDRFSAERTGGSVSTLTIQRTQQEDSAVYLCASSLARHWGLNTEAFFGQGTRLTVV.

This chain uses TRBV19 with TRBJ1-5, with D hard to call. This CDR3 contains 12 residues. Germline-derived CDR1 and CDR2 are LNHDA and SQIVND (reference sequence). V was trimmed by 3 bases and J by 8 bases, leaving 8 bases between them. This chain's CDR3 is CASSIDGKPQHF. CDR3 DNA sequence: TGTGCCAGTAGTATCGACGGCAAGCCCCAGCATTTT.

The V gene is TRBV4-2, the J gene TRBJ2-5, with 10 nucleotides matching TRBD1. The V segment lost 3 bases and the J segment 14 bases; nucleotides outside the gene matches: 12. This CDR3 has 14 amino acids. The germline V gene has CDR1 LGHNA and CDR2 YNFKEQ. DNA of the CDR3: TGTGCCAGCAGCCACTCCGGGACAGGGGCTCTTAATTACTTC. Translation: CASSHSGTGALNYF.

V gene TRBV10-3 combines with J gene TRBJ1-3, with D tentatively TRBD1 (6 bases). The germline V gene has CDR1 ENHRY and CDR2 SYGVKD. CDR3 size: 13 residues. Between the trimmed V and J ends, which lost 6 bases and 1 base, there was a span of 7 bases. The CDR3 DNA reads as TGTGCCATCAGCCAGGGGTCTGGAAACACCATATATTTT. As protein: CAISQGSGNTIYF.